This TCR beta chain emerged from a study of Ad26.COV2.S vaccination and SARS-CoV-2 variants (dated by TCRdb to the early 2020s). About the study as a whole: Donors in the vaccine arm were drawn from COV1001, a multicentre, randomized, double-blind, placebo-controlled phase I-IIa trial testing Ad26.COV2.S in healthy adults. Blinding of investigators to trial group allocation was maintained during experiments and outcome assessment. Ad26.COV2.S was administered intramuscularly at 5 x 10^10 or 1 x 10^11 viral particles, either as a single shot or as two shots given 56 days apart. A total of around 32 samples were included in the TCR-sequenced set, comprising some 20 Ad26.COV2.S vaccine recipients, 5 placebo recipients and 8 SARS-CoV-2 convalescent individuals. The specificity and breadth of SARS-CoV-2-reactive T cell receptors after Ad26.COV2.S vaccination were assessed by TCRbeta repertoire sequencing. Participants in the trial were split at random into five groups of five each, receiving low-dose or high-dose Ad26.COV2.S once or twice, or else placebo on both occasions.

The research as a whole found: After vaccination, substantial breadth of spike-specific CD8+ and CD4+ T cell responses was reported. Compared with placebo recipients, Ad26.COV2.S recipients showed higher spike-specific TCR breadth (P = 0.0014). Comparable non-spike TCR breadth was observed between vaccine and placebo recipients, consistent with only spike being contained in the vaccine. It was noted by the authors that total T cell responses may have been underestimated by the TCR breadth and depth analyses. The study was not powered to compare responses between vaccine doses or regimens.

TCRbeta CDR3 regions were sequenced with the immunoSEQ Assay. After extraction, genomic DNA underwent amplification by bias-controlled multiplex PCR, followed by high-throughput sequencing. On the study's bioinformatics: To quantify the absolute abundance of every unique TCRbeta CDR3 region, sequences were collapsed and filtered. T cell fraction was estimated by normalization of TCRbeta template counts to usable DNA, with usable DNA being measured through amplification of reference genes present in all nucleated cells. Repertoire TCRs were annotated as SARS-CoV-2-specific when V gene, CDR3 amino acid sequence and J gene were exactly matched to a known reactive TCR set. The reference SARS-CoV-2 TCR set was obtained from MIRA and was filtered for enrichment in COVID-19-positive ImmuneCODE repertoires, whereby public or cross-reactive TCRs were removed. Using the MIRA antigens, annotated TCRs were further analysed by specific ORF or by position within an ORF. Depth was the summed frequency of annotated unique rearrangements, while breadth was defined as annotated unique rearrangements over total unique productive rearrangements. Two-sided Wilcoxon rank-sum tests were applied when comparing TCR breadth between groups. TCRdb carries this immuneACCESS record with in-frame sequences only. Its versions omit some clonotypes, under half of them owing to an unresolved V gene in the studies checked, with the rest unexplained. That table is the source of V, J and clone size, and D and trimming were worked out from the DNA. The sample records hundreds of thousands of clones, approximately 92% of which are singletons. Over 2.5% of the sample is taken by the ten largest.

The treatment or condition label corresponds to: roughly 19 received Ad26.COV2.S at low or high dose, single or two shots; 5 received placebo; per-sample allocation not given. Repertoires of vaccine and placebo recipients were sequenced from samples taken on day 63 after the first injection. Between 29 July and 7 August 2020, Cohort 1b enrolled some 25 adults aged 18-55 years at one site in Boston, USA. As a vaccine, Ad26.COV2.S was a replication-incompetent adenovirus type 26 vector that expressed a prefusion-stabilized SARS-CoV-2 spike protein derived from the original Wuhan strain. Points on this clone: What this receptor recognizes is not known. Base qualities are missing; no much larger clone stands one base away.

The CDR3 starts with the cysteine, ends with the phenylalanine, and has 14 residues. Of the read, only the CDR3 DNA is kept; its 42 bases are in frame from base 1. Cut back by 0 bases and 6 bases, the V and J ends lie 10 bases apart. The germline V gene specifies SGHTA as CDR1 and FQGNSA as CDR2. The TCR was taken from a person aged 18-65 years who received the Ad26.COV2.S COVID-19 vaccine or a placebo. This specimen was peripheral blood, taken in a trial of Ad26.COV2.S vaccine versus placebo. The chain links TRBV7-2 with TRBJ2-3; the best D guess is TRBD2, with 5 bases matching. The DNA reads as follows: TGTGCCAGCAGCTTAGCGGGAGTTTGGGATACGCAGTATTTT. Its coded protein is CASSLAGVWDTQYF.